This is a list of T cell receptor beta chains from one sample in a study of blood T cells in healthy people across ages. TCRdb reprocessed the 5' RACE reads via MiXCR and lists one record per CDR3 protein. The data hold around 500,000 distinct CDR3 sequences, with about 45% observed a single time. Source material: blood. The origin of the receptors is an elderly man in good health. Both conserved end residues are part of each CDR3. The order of the fields is V gene, D gene, clone size, J gene, CDR3 DNA, CDR3 protein. A D gene is named only where the DNA matches it firmly. Clone size is stated in some rows and not others, as once, few, many or a class when expanded.

TRBV7-2	TRBD2	NA	TRBJ2-1	TGTGCCGGCAGCTTAGTGGGGACTAGCGGGGAAGGAGATGAGCAGTTCTTC	CAGSLVGTSGEGDEQFF
TRBV9	NA	few	TRBJ2-1	TGTGCCAGCAGCATTGGGACTCAGAATGAGCAGTTCTTC	CASSIGTQNEQFF
TRBV20-1	NA	NA	TRBJ2-1	TGCAGTGCTAGCCCCCCCGGGGTGGCCCTCAATGAGCAGTTCTTC	CSASPPGVALNEQFF
TRBV28	NA	NA	TRBJ2-1	TGTGCCAGCAGTTTAACGGACAGAGTCTACAATGAGCAGTTCTTC	CASSLTDRVYNEQFF
TRBV18	NA	NA	TRBJ2-1	TGTGCCAGCTCGGACCGCCACGGCAATGAGCAGTTCTTC	CASSDRHGNEQFF
TRBV12-3/TRBV12-4	NA	NA	TRBJ2-7	TGTGCCAGCACCACCGGGCCTTGGGGAGAGCAGTACTTC	CASTTGPWGEQYF
TRBV28	TRBD1	once	TRBJ1-6	TGTGCCAGCAGCGTTGGGGACAGCTATAATTCACCCCCCCACTTT	CASSVGDSYNSPPHF
TRBV20-1	NA	NA	TRBJ2-5	TGCAGTGCTAGAGATCTAGGGACCCAAGAGACCCAGTACTTC	CSARDLGTQETQYF
TRBV11-2	TRBD1	few	TRBJ2-5	TGTGCCAGCAGCCGTGGGACAGGGCGTTTGGAGACCCAGTACTTC	CASSRGTGRLETQYF
TRBV5-1	NA	NA	TRBJ2-7	TGCGCCAGCAGCTTGCCTATGGCCTCCTACGAGCAGTACTTC	CASSLPMASYEQYF
TRBV7-9	NA	NA	TRBJ2-1	TGTGCCAGCAACCTATCCTCCCCGAATGAGCAGTTCTTC	CASNLSSPNEQFF
TRBV7-8	NA	NA	TRBJ1-2	TGTGCCAGCAGCTTAGCGCCACAAATCCAGACTACTAACTATGGCTACACCTTC	CASSLAPQIQTTNYGYTF
TRBV11-1	NA	NA	TRBJ2-1	TGTGCCAGCAGCTCCCCACCAGTGGGCTACAATGAGCAGTTATTC	CASSSPPVGYNEQLF
TRBV7-9	NA	NA	TRBJ2-5	TGTGCCAGCAGCTTAGAAGGGCAGGGCGGCGAGACCCAGTACTTC	CASSLEGQGGETQYF
TRBV7-7	NA	NA	TRBJ2-2	TGTGCTAGCAGCTTAGGGAGGTTGGGGCGGACAGCGGACACCGGGGAGCTGTTTTTT	CASSLGRLGRTADTGELFF
TRBV12-3/TRBV12-4	NA	NA	TRBJ2-7	TGTGCCAGCAGTTTAGCTGTCAGGGCCCACGAGCAGTACTTC	CASSLAVRAHEQYF
TRBV6-5	NA	few	TRBJ2-7	TGTGCCAGCAGAACTAGGGGGACCTACAATGAGCAGTACTTC	CASRTRGTYNEQYF
TRBV12-3/TRBV12-4	NA	few	TRBJ2-5	TGTGCCAGCAGCCCATCGCTGTACATTCAAGAGACCCAGTACTTC	CASSPSLYIQETQYF
TRBV16	NA	few	TRBJ1-5	TGTGCCAGCAGCCAACAGGACAGCCACAATCAGCCCCAGCATTTT	CASSQQDSHNQPQHF
TRBV3-1	TRBD1	NA	TRBJ2-7	TGTGCCAGCAGCCGAGGGACAGCCTCCTACGAGCAGTACTTC	CASSRGTASYEQYF
TRBV10-3	NA	NA	TRBJ2-1	TGTGCCATCACTGGAAAGAGGGTGACTAGTGGGTGGAGTGAGCAGTTCTTC	CAITGKRVTSGWSEQFF
TRBV7-9	NA	NA	TRBJ1-1	TGTGCCAGCAGCTTAGACCCGGGACGGTACACTGAAGCTTTCTTT	CASSLDPGRYTEAFF
TRBV6-5	NA	NA	TRBJ2-1	TGTGCCAGCAGTTACCTTGGCTTAGAGCAGTTCTTC	CASSYLGLEQFF
TRBV27	TRBD1	NA	TRBJ1-2	TGTGCCAGCAGTTTGGGGACAGGGCGGGAGTATGGCTACACCTTC	CASSLGTGREYGYTF
TRBV7-6	TRBD1	NA	TRBJ2-1	TGTGCCAGCAGCTATCCGGGACAGGGGGCTGGTGAGCAGTTCTTC	CASSYPGQGAGEQFF
TRBV20-1	NA	NA	TRBJ2-4	TGCAGTGCTAGCGAGACTACCAAAAACATTCAGTACTTC	CSASETTKNIQYF